This TCR beta chain appears in the sequencing data of a study of blood T cell dynamics during melanoma immunotherapy. Described time point: week 3, after first cycle of checkpoint inhibitor. Method: immunoSEQ multiplex PCR; TCRdb's copy keeps in-frame clones and lacks some. Among fewer than 30,000 clones, roughly 84% were seen once, and the ten largest hold approximately 10%. This CDR3 is 15 amino acids long. The germline V gene has CDR1 SGHRS and CDR2 YFSETQ. V was shortened by 8 bases and J by 2 bases, with 20 bases between the two germline ends. This TCR was recovered from a human donor with melanoma. The sample was blood, taken from a patient treated with checkpoint blockade. The chain couples TRBV5-1 to TRBJ2-7, with a weak D call TRBD1 (5 bases). This chain's CDR3 is CASGNQGAGPYEQYF. The CDR3 region has the DNA TGCGCCAGTGGTAATCAAGGGGCAGGGCCCTACGAGCAGTACTTC. Using reference TRBV5-1 and TRBJ2-7 for the parts outside the CDR3, the full variable domain is KAGVTQTPRYLIKTRGQQVTLSCSPISGHRSVSWYQQTPGQGLQFLFEYFSETQRNKGNFPGRFSGRQFSNSRSEMNVSTLELGDSALYLCASGNQGAGPYEQYFGPGTRLTVT.